The present T cell receptor (beta chain) was sequenced within a study of blood T cell repertoires in COVID-19 (TCRdb year 2020). General notes on the study: Samples covering the acute and convalescent phases of COVID-19 were provided by collaborators in the United States, Italy and Spain. HLA class I and class II types, where available, came from metadata supplied by the sample provider rather than from assay-based typing. The prospective study material was composed of cDNA or gDNA derived from T cells, B-cell-depleted T cells, or PBMCs. The dataset comprised deeply sampled blood TCRbeta repertoires from subjects exposed to, actively infected with, or recovered from COVID-19. Samples came from the ongoing ImmuneRACE study (first 160 participants) plus 1,254 subjects from 6 global collaborators. A de-identified subject ID, COVID-19 status, age in years and sex were almost always included in the sample metadata. The repertoires were made available in a free public database intended to serve as a resource for research on the immune response to SARS-CoV-2.

TCRbeta CDR3 regions were amplified from genomic DNA by means of the immunoSEQ Assay, a bias-controlled multiplex PCR. On the authors' methods: Nucleated cell counts per sample were estimated from amplification of reference gene primers within the assay. To quantify the absolute abundance of each unique TCRbeta CDR3 rearrangement, sequence reads were collapsed and filtered. For each sample, productive Simpson clonality was calculated as the square root of Simpson's diversity index over productive rearrangements. What TCRdb holds here is the immuneACCESS table cut down to in-frame rearrangements. Part of the clones is not present; checked against another copy, under half of the missing clones reflect an unresolved V gene, and the others are unexplained. V, J and clone size reflect that table, while D and trimming were determined from the DNA. The sample has about 150,000 clones on record, about nine tenths of them singletons. About 4.6% of the sample is taken by the ten largest.

Collaborating institutions collected whole blood in K2EDTA tubes following their own protocols. For TCRbeta analysis, collaborator samples were shipped as frozen whole blood, as isolated PBMCs, or as DNA extracted from either sample type. The paper's findings and limits, for the study overall: The amount of clinical and demographic metadata varied by source and participant and was provided uncurated.

The CDR3 spans 15 residues, from the cysteine through the phenylalanine. The entry retains the CDR3 DNA only, 45 bases that are in frame from base 1. CDR1 and CDR2 are drawn from the germline V gene: MNHEY, SVGAGI. V loses 0 bases, J loses 3 bases, and the germline ends lie 12 bases apart. Of note for this clone: Its antigen remains unidentified. No base quality information exists; no much larger clone differs at one position.

The sequencing sample was made of peripheral blood. This receptor chain uses TRBV6-5 and TRBJ2-7, and perhaps TRBD2 as D gene, on 5 matching bases. This TCR was recovered from an older woman with active or convalescent COVID-19. The CDR3 reads as follows: CASSYSERRLYEQYF. The bases are TGTGCCAGCAGTTACTCCGAAAGGAGGCTCTACGAGCAGTACTTC.